This TCR beta chain was captured by sequencing in a study of identical twins. TCRdb ran MiXCR on the 5' RACE reads and lists one entry per CDR3 protein. Here the sample spans about 470,000 distinct CDR3 sequences, 20% to 30% being singletons. This sample also belongs to another study, concerning T cells expressing NK-cell markers. That investigation notes: HCMV serostatus: most of the eight sequenced donors positive, one negative. The CD3+CD56-NKG2C+ fraction was also led by these clonotypes in a few donors.

Sequences were obtained from CD4+ T cells sorted from blood. This TCR was recovered from a woman aged 18-35 years in good health.

The CDR3 bases are TGTGCCAGCAGTTACGCCCGGCAGACTCAAGAGACCCAGTACTTC. This gives the protein CASSYARQTQETQYF. J is TRBJ2-5 and V is TRBV6-5; D not certain. The CDR3 spans 15 residues. Germline assignment: CDR1 MNHEY and CDR2 SVGAGI. V lost 2 bases and J lost 2, with 12 bases in between.